The T cell receptor (beta chain) described here comes from a study of cytomegalovirus exposure and HLA in healthy donors. Study-level background: The study placed around 80% of its 350 to 400 genotyped donors in the Caucasian-associated ancestry cluster.

The CDR3 loop spans 15 amino acids. V shed 1 base and J 5 bases; nucleotides not matched to a gene: 8. Germline V gene lookup returns CDR1 SQVTM and CDR2 ANQGSEA. The PCR ran on 60 Vbeta and 13 Jbeta primers. TCRdb's copy holds only in-frame clones and misses some; the assay was immunoSEQ multiplex PCR. The sample yields roughly 100,000 clones, 65% to 80% seen once. This sequence was found in a woman in her 50s in good health and CMV-seropositive. The sequencing input was PBMCs. The chain is built from TRBV29-1 and TRBJ2-7; 10 bases are shared with TRBD1. The CDR3 region has the DNA TGCAGCGTTGAAGTAGGGAGACAGGGGGCTAACGAGCAGTACTTC. It is translated as CSVEVGRQGANEQYF.